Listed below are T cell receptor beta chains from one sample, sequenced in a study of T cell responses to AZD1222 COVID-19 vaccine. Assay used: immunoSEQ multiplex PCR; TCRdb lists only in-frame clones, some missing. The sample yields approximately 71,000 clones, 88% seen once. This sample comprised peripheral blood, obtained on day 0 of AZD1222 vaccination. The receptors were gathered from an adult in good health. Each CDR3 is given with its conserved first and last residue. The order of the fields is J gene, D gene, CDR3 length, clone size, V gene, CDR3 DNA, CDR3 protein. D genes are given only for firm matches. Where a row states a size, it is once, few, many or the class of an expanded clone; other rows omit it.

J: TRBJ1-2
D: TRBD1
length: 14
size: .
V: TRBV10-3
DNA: TGTGCCATCAGTGACCAGGGGGTTAACTATGGCTACACCTTC
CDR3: CAISDQGVNYGYTF

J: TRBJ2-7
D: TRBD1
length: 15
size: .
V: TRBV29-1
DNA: TGCAGCGTTGAACTACAGGGGAACCAACCCTACGAGCAGTACTTC
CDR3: CSVELQGNQPYEQYF

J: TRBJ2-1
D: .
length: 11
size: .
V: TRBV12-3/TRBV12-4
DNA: TGTGCCAGCCTTCAAAACAATGAGCAGTTCTTC
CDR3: CASLQNNEQFF

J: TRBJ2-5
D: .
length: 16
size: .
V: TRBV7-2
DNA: TGTGCCAGCAGCTTAGCAGGAACTAGCCTGGGCGAGACCCAGTACTTC
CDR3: CASSLAGTSLGETQYF

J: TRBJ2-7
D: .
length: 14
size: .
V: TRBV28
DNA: TGTGCCAGCAGTTCCTCGGACCATCTCTACGAGCAGTACTTC
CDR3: CASSSSDHLYEQYF

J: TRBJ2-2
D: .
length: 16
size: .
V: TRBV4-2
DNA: TGTGCCAGCTGCGAGGCTGGACAGACGAACACCGGGGAGCTGTTTTTT
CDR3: CASCEAGQTNTGELFF

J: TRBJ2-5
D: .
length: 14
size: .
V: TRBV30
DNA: TGTGCCTGGAGTGTAGGGCAGGGTCAAGAGACCCAGTACTTC
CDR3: CAWSVGQGQETQYF

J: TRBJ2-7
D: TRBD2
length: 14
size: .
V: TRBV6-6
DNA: TGTGCCTCCGTCGAGGTAGCGGGAAACTACGAGCAGTACTTC
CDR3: CASVEVAGNYEQYF

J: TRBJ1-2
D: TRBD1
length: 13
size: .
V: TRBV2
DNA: TGTGCCAGCAGTGTACAGGGGAACTATGGCTACACCTTC
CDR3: CASSVQGNYGYTF

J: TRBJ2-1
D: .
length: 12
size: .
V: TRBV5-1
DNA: TGCGCCAGCAGCTTGGCGGGGAATGAGCAGTTCTTC
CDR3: CASSLAGNEQFF

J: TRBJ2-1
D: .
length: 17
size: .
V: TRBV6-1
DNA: TGTGCCAGCAGTGAAGCGTCGCTCGGGGGCGTAAGGAATGAGCAGTTCTTC
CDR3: CASSEASLGGVRNEQFF

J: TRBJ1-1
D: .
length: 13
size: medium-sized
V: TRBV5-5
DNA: TGTGCCAGCAGCTTGACACCGAACACTGAAGCTTTCTTT
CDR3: CASSLTPNTEAFF

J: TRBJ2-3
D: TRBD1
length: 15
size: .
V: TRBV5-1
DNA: TGCGCCAGCAGCTTGGAGGGGACAGGGACAGATACGCAGTATTTT
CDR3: CASSLEGTGTDTQYF

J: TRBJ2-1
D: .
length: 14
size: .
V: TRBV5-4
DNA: TGTGCCAGCAGCTTTAGAGCCACAGGGAATGAGCAGTTCTTC
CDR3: CASSFRATGNEQFF

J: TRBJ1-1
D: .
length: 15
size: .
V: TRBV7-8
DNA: TGTGCCAGCAGCTTCCTTGGCCTGGGGTACACTGAAGCTTTCTTT
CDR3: CASSFLGLGYTEAFF

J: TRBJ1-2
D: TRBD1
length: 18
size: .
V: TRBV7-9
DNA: TGTGCCAGCAGCTTAGCGGGTGGGACAGGGGGGGTCTACTATGGCTACACCTTC
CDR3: CASSLAGGTGGVYYGYTF

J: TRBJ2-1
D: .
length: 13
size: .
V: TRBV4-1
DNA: TGCGCCAGCAGCCAAGAAGGGTGGAATGAGCAGTTCTTC
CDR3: CASSQEGWNEQFF

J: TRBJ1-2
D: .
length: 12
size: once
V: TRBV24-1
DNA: TGTGCCACCAGTGAACAGGGTTCTGGCTACACCTTC
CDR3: CATSEQGSGYTF

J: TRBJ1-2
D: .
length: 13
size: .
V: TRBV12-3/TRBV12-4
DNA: TGTGCCAGCAGTTTGCAGGTGGGGTATGGCTACACCTTC
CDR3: CASSLQVGYGYTF

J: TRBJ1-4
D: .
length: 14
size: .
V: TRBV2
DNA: TGTGCCAGCAGACCCCAGGCGCTTAATGAAAAACTGTTTTTT
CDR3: CASRPQALNEKLFF

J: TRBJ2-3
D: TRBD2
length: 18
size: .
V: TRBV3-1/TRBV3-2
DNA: TGTGCCAGCAGCCAAGTTGGGGGTGCTAGCGGGAGCTGGGATACGCAGTATTTT
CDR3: CASSQVGGASGSWDTQYF

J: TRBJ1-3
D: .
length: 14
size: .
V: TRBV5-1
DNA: TGCGCCAGCAGCTTGGCAGCATCTGGAAACACCATATATTTT
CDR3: CASSLAASGNTIYF

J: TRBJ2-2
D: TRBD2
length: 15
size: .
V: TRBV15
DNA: TGTGCCACCAGCGTTAGCGGGAGTCGCACCGGGGAGCTGTTTTTT
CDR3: CATSVSGSRTGELFF

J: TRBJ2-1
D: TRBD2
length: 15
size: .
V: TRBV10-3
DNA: TGTGCCATCAGTGAGGGAGGACTAGATGCTCGGGAGCAGTTCTTC
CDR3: CAISEGGLDAREQFF

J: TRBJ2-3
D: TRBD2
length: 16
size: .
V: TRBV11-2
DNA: TGTGCCAGCAGCCCGAGACTAGCGGGAAGCACAGATACGCAGTATTTT
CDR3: CASSPRLAGSTDTQYF

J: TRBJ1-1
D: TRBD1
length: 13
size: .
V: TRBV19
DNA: TGTGCCAGTAGCCCAGACAGGGTCACTGAAGCTTTCTTT
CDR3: CASSPDRVTEAFF

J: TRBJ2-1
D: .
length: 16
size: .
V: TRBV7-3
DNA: TGTGCCAGCAGCTCCACCACCGCCTTCCAATACAATGAGCAGTTCTTC
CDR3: CASSSTTAFQYNEQFF

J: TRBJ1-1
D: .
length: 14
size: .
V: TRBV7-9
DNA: TGTGCCAGCAGCTTAGGACAGGAGAACACTGAAGCTTTCTTT
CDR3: CASSLGQENTEAFF

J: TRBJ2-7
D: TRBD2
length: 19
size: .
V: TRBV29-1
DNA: TGCAGCGCTTCAGAAAGGGCTAGCGGGAGTTCGACTAAGTTCTACGAGCAGTACTTC
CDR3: CSASERASGSSTKFYEQYF

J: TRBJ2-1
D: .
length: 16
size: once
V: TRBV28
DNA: TGTGCCAGCAGTTCATCCGGGACCGATGCCTACAATGAGCAGTTCTTC
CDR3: CASSSSGTDAYNEQFF

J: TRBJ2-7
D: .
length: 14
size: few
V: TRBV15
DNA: TGTGCCACCAGCAGAGCCCGGGGAGCCTACGAGCAGTACTTC
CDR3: CATSRARGAYEQYF

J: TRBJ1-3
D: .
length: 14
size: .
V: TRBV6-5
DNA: TGTGCCAGCAAGGACCCAGGGAGTGGAAACACCATATATTTT
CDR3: CASKDPGSGNTIYF

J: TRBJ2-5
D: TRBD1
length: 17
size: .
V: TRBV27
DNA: TGTGCCAGCAGCACCATTCTGACAGGGGCCGTACAAGAGACCCAGTACTTC
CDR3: CASSTILTGAVQETQYF

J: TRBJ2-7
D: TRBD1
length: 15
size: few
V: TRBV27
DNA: TGTGCCAGCACCTCCTACGGGACAGGCGTCGACGAGCAGTACTTC
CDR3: CASTSYGTGVDEQYF

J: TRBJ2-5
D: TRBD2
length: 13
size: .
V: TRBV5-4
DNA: TGTGCCAGCAGCTTATGGGGGGGGGAGACCCAGTACTTC
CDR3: CASSLWGGETQYF

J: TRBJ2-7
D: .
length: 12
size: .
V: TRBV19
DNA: TGTGCCAGTAGTATGGACCGCATTGAGCAGTACTTC
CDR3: CASSMDRIEQYF

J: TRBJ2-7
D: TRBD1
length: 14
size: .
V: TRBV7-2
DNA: TGTGCCAGCAGCCGGGACAGACGCACCTACGAGCAGTACTTC
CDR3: CASSRDRRTYEQYF

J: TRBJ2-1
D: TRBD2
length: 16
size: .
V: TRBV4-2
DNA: TGTGCCAGCAGCCAAGAAAAGGGGAGGGCCATCAATGAGCAGTTCTTC
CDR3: CASSQEKGRAINEQFF

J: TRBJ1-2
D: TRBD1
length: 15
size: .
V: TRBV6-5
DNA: TGTGCCAGCAGTCACAAGACAGGGGATAACTATGGCTACACCTTC
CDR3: CASSHKTGDNYGYTF

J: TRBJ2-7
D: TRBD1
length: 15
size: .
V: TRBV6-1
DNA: TGTGCCAGCAGTGACCTGGGACAGGGATACTACGAGCAGTACTTC
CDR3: CASSDLGQGYYEQYF

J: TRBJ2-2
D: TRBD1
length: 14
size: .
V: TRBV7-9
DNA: TGTGCCAGCAGTCCAGGGGGCCATACCGGGGAGCTGTTTTTT
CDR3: CASSPGGHTGELFF

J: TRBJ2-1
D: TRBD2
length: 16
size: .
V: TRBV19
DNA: TGTGCCAGTAGCCCCAAGCGGGGCGGGAGCAGGAATGAGCAGTTCTTC
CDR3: CASSPKRGGSRNEQFF

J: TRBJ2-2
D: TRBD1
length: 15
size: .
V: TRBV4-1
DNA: TGCGCCAGCAGCCTAGGACAGGGGGGTCCCGGGGAGCTGTTTTTT
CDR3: CASSLGQGGPGELFF

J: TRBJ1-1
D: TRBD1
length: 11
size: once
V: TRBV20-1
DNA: TGCAGTGCCCAGCAGGGGGCGAGAGCTTTCTTT
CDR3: CSAQQGARAFF

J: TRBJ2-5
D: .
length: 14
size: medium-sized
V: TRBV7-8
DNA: TGTGCCAGCAGCCAAAGGCCGGTCGTGGAGACCCAGTACTTC
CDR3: CASSQRPVVETQYF

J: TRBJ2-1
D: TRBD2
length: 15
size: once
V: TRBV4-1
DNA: TGCGCCAGCAGCCAAGTTGCGGGAGCTTACAATGAGCAGTTCTTC
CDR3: CASSQVAGAYNEQFF

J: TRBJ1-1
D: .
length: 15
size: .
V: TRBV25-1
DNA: TGTGCCAGCAGTGAATGGCAGGACGCGAACACTGAAGCTTTCTTT
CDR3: CASSEWQDANTEAFF

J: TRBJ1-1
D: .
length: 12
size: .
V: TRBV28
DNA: TGTGCCAGCAGCCCCCTCGCGGCCCAGGCTTTCTTT
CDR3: CASSPLAAQAFF

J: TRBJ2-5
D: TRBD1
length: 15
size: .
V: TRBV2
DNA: TGTGCCAGCAGGGAATGGGGACAGACTCAAGAGACCCAGTACTTC
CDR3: CASREWGQTQETQYF